The 11 T cell receptor beta chains given below trace back to one sample, sequenced in a study of T-cell memory formation after mild COVID-19. TCRdb passed the 5' RACE reads through MiXCR, listing each CDR3 protein once. The top ten hold approximately 15% of the sample, which has about 130,000 distinct CDR3 sequences, roughly 15% seen once. The sample comprised PBMCs or a T cell subset sorted from them (not recorded which). Every receptor here comes from an adult woman who had mild COVID-19 (a few samples of this study predate the infection). Cell type and time point are not known.

A few counts support this clonotype. The gene calls are TRBV2 and TRBJ2-7; D possibly corresponds to TRBD1 (6 bases). The CDR3 is 13 residues long. V was shortened by 6 bases and J by 1 base, with 10 bases between the two germline ends. Germline CDR1 reads SNHLY; CDR2 reads FYNNEI. The CDR3 here is CASRTGYSYEQYF. In nucleotides, the CDR3 is TGTGCCAGCAGGACAGGCTATTCCTACGAGCAGTACTTC.

CDR3 protein: CSVLPVGGPSAQHF. CDR3 coding DNA: TGCAGCGTTCTTCCCGTGGGGGGGCCCTCGGCCCAGCATTTT. The chain is built from TRBV29-1 and TRBJ1-5, with D possibly TRBD1 on 6 matching bases. Germline V gene sequence: CDR1 SQVTM, CDR2 ANQGSEA. Between the trimmed V and J ends, which lost 5 bases and 11 bases, there was a span of 22 bases. The CDR3 is 14 amino acids.

The chain recombines TRBV7-9 with TRBJ2-3, with D perhaps TRBD2 (6 bases). The ends were cut back, 5 bases at V and 5 bases at J, with 17 bases in the middle. The CDR3 runs to 15 residues. CDR1 and CDR2 from the germline V gene are SEHNR and FQNEAQ (reference sequence). CDR3 bases: TGTGCCAGCAGCAACCCCTGGCGGGATATAGATACGCAGTATTTT. Residues: CASSNPWRDIDTQYF.

This clonotype was seen only a few times. The chain joins TRBV5-1 to TRBJ2-5; possibly TRBD2 for D (6 bases). Germline loops: CDR1 SGHRS, CDR2 YFSETQ. Trimming stripped 0 bases from V and 1 base from J, with 19 bases between. The CDR3 extends over 18 amino acids. CDR3 coding DNA: TGCGCCAGCAGCTTGGAGGGTAGGAGGGATATCCTCCAAGAGACCCAGTACTTC. Translating gives CASSLEGRRDILQETQYF. The full variable domain, rest sourced from reference TRBV5-1 and TRBJ2-5, is KAGVTQTPRYLIKTRGQQVTLSCSPISGHRSVSWYQQTPGQGLQFLFEYFSETQRNKGNFPGRFSGRQFSNSRSEMNVSTLELGDSALYLCASSLEGRRDILQETQYFGPGTRLLVL.

This clonotype was found a few times. This chain uses TRBV24-1 with TRBJ2-7; possible D gene TRBD1, 7 bases. The V and J ends lost 4 bases and 2 bases respectively, with 20 bases between them. Germline loops: CDR1 KGHDR, CDR2 SFDVKD. This CDR3 contains 17 residues. The CDR3 DNA reads TGTGCCACCAGTGACCGGATAGGAGGGGGCGCTGCCTACGAGCAGTACTTC. It specifies CATSDRIGGGAAYEQYF.

This chain uses TRBV18 with TRBJ2-7; D gene ambiguous. Germline CDR1 and CDR2: KGHSH and LQKENI. The CDR3 is made up of 11 amino acids. The V gene lost 2 bases and the J gene lost 5 bases, with 4 bases spanning the gap. The CDR3 DNA follows: TGTGCCAGCTCACCAAGCGACGAGCAGTACTTC. This gives the protein CASSPSDEQYF.

This clonotype was detected a few times. V usage is TRBV7-2 and J usage is TRBJ1-2; possibly TRBD1 for D (6 bases). Trimming removed 7 bases from V and 5 bases from J, with 11 bases in between. Germline CDR1 SGHTA, CDR2 FQGNSA. The CDR3 spans 12 residues. This chain's CDR3 is CASTATGYGYTF. The CDR3 DNA sequence: TGTGCCAGCACGGCTACAGGGTATGGCTACACCTTC.

The rearrangement joins TRBV27 to TRBJ1-1, with 9 nucleotides matching TRBD1. Germline V gives CDR1 MNHEY, CDR2 SMNVEV (reference sequence). V lost 8 bases, J lost 5 bases, and 15 bases stayed unmatched. The CDR3 contains 16 residues. CDR3 DNA: TGTGCCAGCGTCCCTGGGGGGACAGGGCGGGATACTGAAGCTTTCTTT. Residues: CASVPGGTGRDTEAFF.

In DNA, the CDR3 is TGTGCCAGCAGTTACGGACAGAATAATTCACCCCTCCACTTT. Residues: CASSYGQNNSPLHF. The chain links TRBV6-5 to TRBJ1-6, with a weak D call TRBD1 (6 bases). Germline CDR1 and CDR2: MNHEY and SVGAGI. The ends were cut back, 2 bases at V and 5 bases at J, with 7 bases in the middle. This CDR3 has 14 residues.

This clonotype was seen only a few times. J is TRBJ2-3 and V is TRBV7-8; TRBD2 agrees at 13 bases. V dropped 5 bases and J dropped 3; count of bases not matched to a gene: 8. The CDR3 is made up of 17 amino acids. From germline, CDR1 is SGHVS and CDR2 FQNEAQ. The CDR3 region is CASSITSGGAWTDTQYF. For the CDR3, the DNA is TGTGCCAGCAGCATTACTAGCGGGGGGGCCTGGACAGATACGCAGTATTTT.

The gene calls are TRBV7-9 and TRBJ2-3; D is undetermined. The V end was cut by 5 bases, the J end by 5 bases, with 11 bases between. Germline V gives CDR1 SEHNR, CDR2 FQNEAQ (reference sequence). The CDR3 contains 13 residues. The CDR3, as DNA: TGTGCCAGCAGCCATCCATCTGGAGATACGCAGTATTTT. It encodes CASSHPSGDTQYF.